Each of the 3 T cell receptor beta chains below was sequenced from the same sample in a study of T cell responses to AZD1222 COVID-19 vaccine (dated by TCRdb to 2020 to 2023). The library relied on the immunoSEQ multiplex PCR assay. The table was pulled from immuneACCESS by TCRdb, which kept in-frame rearrangements only. Such tables lose some clones; where checked, under half of the loss comes from unresolved V genes, and the rest has no known cause. Present in this sample are nearly 110,000 clones, around 91% of which were seen just once. The top ten hold less than 25% of the sample. The intended sense of this specimen's time point label: baseline before first vaccination. Sample: peripheral blood, taken on day 0 of AZD1222 vaccination. The source is an adult in good health.

This chain links TRBV27 with TRBJ2-1; D call uncertain. Trimming pared 8 bases from V and 5 bases from J, leaving 19 bases between. From germline, CDR1 is MNHEY and CDR2 SMNVEV (reference sequence). The CDR3 has 15 residues. The CDR3 here is CASGPSITPDNEQFF. CDR3 in DNA: TGTGCCAGCGGCCCATCCATTACCCCCGACAATGAGCAGTTCTTC.

The gene calls are TRBV10-2 and TRBJ1-2; D might be TRBD1 (6 bases). The V gene lost 0 bases and the J gene lost 3 bases, with 17 bases spanning the gap. From germline, CDR1 is WSHSY and CDR2 SAAADI. CDR3 length equals 17 residues. The CDR3 DNA is TGCGCCAGCAGTGAGTCAATTTACCCACAGGGTGACTATGGCTACACCTTC. Its translation: CASSESIYPQGDYGYTF.

The V call is TRBV19, the J call TRBJ1-4; D remains unclear. The CDR3 sequence is 17 residues long. V lost 3 bases and J lost 5, with 19 bases in between. Per germline, CDR1 LNHDA and CDR2 SQIVND (reference sequence). The CDR3 loop reads CASSIVFGNTINEKLFF. Written as DNA, the CDR3 is TGTGCCAGTAGTATTGTCTTCGGTAACACTATCAATGAAAAACTGTTTTTT.